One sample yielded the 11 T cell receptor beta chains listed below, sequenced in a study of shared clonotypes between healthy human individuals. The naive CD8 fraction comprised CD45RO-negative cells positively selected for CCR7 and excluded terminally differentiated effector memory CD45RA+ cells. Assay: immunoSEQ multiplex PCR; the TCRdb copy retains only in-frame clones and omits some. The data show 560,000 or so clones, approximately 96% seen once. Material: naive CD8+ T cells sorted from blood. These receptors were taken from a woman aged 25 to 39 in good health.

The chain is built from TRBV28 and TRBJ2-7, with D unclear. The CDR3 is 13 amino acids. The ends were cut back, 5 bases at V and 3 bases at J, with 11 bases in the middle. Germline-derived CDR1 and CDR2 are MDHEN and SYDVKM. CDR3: CASSPLWIYEQYF. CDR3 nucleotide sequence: TGTGCCAGCAGTCCCCTCTGGATCTACGAGCAGTACTTC. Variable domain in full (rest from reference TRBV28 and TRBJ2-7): DVKVTQSSRYLVKRTGEKVFLECVQDMDHENMFWYRQDPGLGLRLIYFSYDVKMKEKGDIPEGYSVSREKKERFSLILESASTNQTSMYLCASSPLWIYEQYFGPGTRLTVT.

CDR3: CASSSKDRGPYEQYF. The CDR3 nucleotides read TGTGCCAGCAGCTCAAAGGACAGGGGGCCCTACGAGCAGTACTTC. V usage is TRBV7-8 and J usage is TRBJ2-7; TRBD1 agrees at 11 bases. Germline CDR1 SGHVS, CDR2 FQNEAQ. This CDR3 spans 15 amino acids. After removal of 4 bases from V and 2 bases from J, the junction contained 4 bases not matched to a gene.

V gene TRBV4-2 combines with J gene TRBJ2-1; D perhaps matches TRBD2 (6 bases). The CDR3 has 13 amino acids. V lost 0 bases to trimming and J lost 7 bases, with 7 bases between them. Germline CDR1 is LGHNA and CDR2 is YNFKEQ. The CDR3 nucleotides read TGTGCCAGCAGCCAAGATGGAGGGAATGAGCAGTTCTTC. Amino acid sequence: CASSQDGGNEQFF.

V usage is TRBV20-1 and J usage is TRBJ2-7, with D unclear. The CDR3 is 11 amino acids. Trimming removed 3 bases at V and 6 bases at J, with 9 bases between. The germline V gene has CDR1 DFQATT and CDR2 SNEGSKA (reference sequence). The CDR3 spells CSARKQREQYF. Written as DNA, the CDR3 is TGCAGTGCTAGGAAGCAGCGCGAGCAGTACTTC.

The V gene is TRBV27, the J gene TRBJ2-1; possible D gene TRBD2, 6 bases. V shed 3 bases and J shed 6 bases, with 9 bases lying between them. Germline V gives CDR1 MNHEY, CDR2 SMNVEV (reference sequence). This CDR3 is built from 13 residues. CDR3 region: CASSFSGVNEQFF. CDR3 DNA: TGTGCCAGCAGTTTCTCGGGGGTCAATGAGCAGTTCTTC.

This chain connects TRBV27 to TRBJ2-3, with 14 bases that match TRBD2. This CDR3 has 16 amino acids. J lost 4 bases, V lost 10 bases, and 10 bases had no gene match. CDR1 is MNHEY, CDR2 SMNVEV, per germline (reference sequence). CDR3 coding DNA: TGTGCCACGACTCGACTAGCGGGAGGGCCGCCAGATACGCAGTATTTT. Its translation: CATTRLAGGPPDTQYF.

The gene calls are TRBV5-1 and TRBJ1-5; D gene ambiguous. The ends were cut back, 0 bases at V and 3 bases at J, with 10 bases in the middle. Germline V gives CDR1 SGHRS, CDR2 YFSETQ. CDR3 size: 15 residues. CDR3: CASSLVQLNNQPQHF. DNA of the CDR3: TGCGCCAGCAGCTTGGTCCAGCTAAACAATCAGCCCCAGCATTTT.

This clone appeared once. The CDR3 coding sequence is TGCGCCAGCAGCCCGTCCGGGACTAGCATCCCCGAGCAGTACTTC. Translating gives CASSPSGTSIPEQYF. The chain carries TRBV4-1 and TRBJ2-7, with 9 bases fitting TRBD2. Trimming at V came to 4 bases and at J to 6 bases, leaving 10 bases not matched to a gene. Germline values: CDR1 MGHRA, CDR2 YSYEKL. The CDR3 has 15 amino acids.

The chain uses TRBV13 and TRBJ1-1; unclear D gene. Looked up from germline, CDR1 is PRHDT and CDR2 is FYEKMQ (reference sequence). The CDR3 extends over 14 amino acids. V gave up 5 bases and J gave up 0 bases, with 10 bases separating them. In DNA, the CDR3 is TGTGCCAGCAGCGAAGGGATCTTGAACACTGAAGCTTTCTTT. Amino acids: CASSEGILNTEAFF.

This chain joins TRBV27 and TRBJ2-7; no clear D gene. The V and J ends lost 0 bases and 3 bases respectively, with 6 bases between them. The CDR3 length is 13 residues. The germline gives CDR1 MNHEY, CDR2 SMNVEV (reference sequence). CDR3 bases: TGTGCCAGCAGTTTATCACAGAACTACGAGCAGTACTTC. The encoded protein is CASSLSQNYEQYF.

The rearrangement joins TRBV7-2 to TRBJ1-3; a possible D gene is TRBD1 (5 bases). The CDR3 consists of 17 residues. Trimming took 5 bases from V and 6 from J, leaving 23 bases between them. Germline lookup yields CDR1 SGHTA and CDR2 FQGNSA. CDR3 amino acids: CASSLLSGTSGSNTIYF. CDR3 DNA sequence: TGTGCCAGCAGCCTTTTATCCGGGACCTCTGGGTCAAACACCATATATTTT.